Listed below are T cell receptor beta chains from one sample, sequenced in a study of T cell clonotyping in hematopoietic cell transplantation. Profiled with immunoSEQ multiplex PCR; TCRdb holds only in-frame clones, not every one. The sample carries some 7,000 clones, 95% to 99% recorded once. The sample here was PBMCs, taken 30 days after allogeneic stem cell transplant. These receptors originate from a male patient aged 60 to 75 who had an allogeneic stem cell transplant from a related donor, so the T cells may come from the graft donor. Some clones in this sample may be carry-over from other donors' samples. Each CDR3 is given with its conserved first and last residue. The D gene is left open where the match is weak. Clone size is not always given. Where it is, it says once, few, many or a class for expanded clones.

>TRBV7-2|NA|TRBJ2-5|NA
CASSPYTGSQETQYF
TGTGCCAGCAGCCCCTACACAGGGAGCCAAGAGACCCAGTACTTC
>TRBV14|NA|TRBJ2-5|NA
CASSLQLTQTQYF
TGTGCCAGCAGCCTCCAGTTAACACAGACCCAGTACTTC
>TRBV4-3|NA|TRBJ1-6|NA
CASSQSGRPNSPLHF
TGCGCCAGCAGCCAATCTGGACGTCCTAATTCACCCCTCCACTTT
>TRBV6-1|NA|TRBJ2-5|NA
CATGFVGIGETQYF
TGTGCCACCGGGTTTGTGGGGATTGGAGAGACCCAGTACTTC
>TRBV4-3|NA|TRBJ1-2|NA
CASSQEPGPSYGYTF
TGCGCCAGCAGCCAAGAACCGGGTCCGAGTTATGGCTACACCTTC
>TRBV7-8|NA|TRBJ2-5|NA
CASSPDILGETQYF
TGTGCCAGCAGCCCTGACATCCTGGGGGAGACCCAGTACTTC
>TRBV29-1|NA|TRBJ2-1|NA
CSAKSRDISYNEQFF
TGCAGCGCTAAATCCCGGGACATCTCCTACAATGAGCAGTTCTTC
>TRBV11-3|NA|TRBJ2-5|TRBD1
CASSHRTGSQETQYF
TGTGCCAGCAGCCACAGGACAGGGTCCCAAGAGACCCAGTACTTC
>TRBV29-1|NA|TRBJ2-2|NA
CSVPRGDSNGELFF
TGCAGCGTCCCCCGGGGGGACAGTAACGGGGAGCTGTTTTTT
>TRBV7-2|NA|TRBJ1-6|TRBD1
CASSGGQGDSYNSPLHF
TGTGCCAGCAGCGGCGGACAGGGCGACTCCTATAATTCACCCCTCCACTTT
>TRBV11-3|NA|TRBJ1-1|NA
CASSLGQAGEAFF
TGTGCCAGCAGCTTAGGACAGGCCGGTGAAGCTTTCTTT
>TRBV5-1|once|TRBJ2-2|TRBD2
CASSLLAALTGELFF
TGCGCCAGCAGCTTACTAGCGGCCCTAACCGGGGAGCTGTTTTTT
>TRBV4-1|NA|TRBJ2-7|NA
CASSQVLSYEQYF
TGCGCCAGCAGCCAAGTTTTGTCCTACGAGCAGTACTTC
>TRBV27|NA|TRBJ1-1|NA
CASMDVEAFF
TGTGCCAGCATGGACGTTGAAGCTTTCTTT
>TRBV5-4|NA|TRBJ1-1|TRBD1
CASSLSTGEGTEAFF
TGTGCCAGCAGCTTAAGCACAGGGGAGGGCACTGAAGCTTTCTTT
>TRBV6-5|NA|TRBJ1-2|NA
CASSFQGIDGYGYTF
TGTGCCAGCAGTTTCCAGGGGATAGATGGCTATGGCTACACCTTC
>TRBV4-2|NA|TRBJ2-1|TRBD2
CASSQGEGSSYNEQFF
TGTGCCAGCAGCCAAGGGGAGGGAAGCTCCTACAATGAGCAGTTCTTC
>TRBV25-1|NA|TRBJ2-5|TRBD1
CASSPMGGQGETQYF
TGTGCCAGCAGTCCTATGGGGGGACAGGGTGAGACCCAGTACTTC
>TRBV5-1|NA|TRBJ1-2|TRBD1
CASSQGQPTANYGYTF
TGCGCCAGCAGCCAGGGACAGCCCACAGCTAACTATGGCTACACCTTC
>TRBV28|NA|TRBJ1-2|TRBD1
CASSPLDLRDSPTADGYTF
TGTGCCAGCAGTCCTCTCGATCTCCGGGACAGTCCAACGGCAGATGGCTACACCTTC
>TRBV11-3|NA|TRBJ2-5|NA
CASSLNREETQYF
TGTGCCAGCAGCTTAAACAGGGAAGAGACCCAGTACTTC
>TRBV28|NA|TRBJ2-2|NA
CASSLRVAGELFF
TGTGCCAGCAGTTTACGGGTGGCCGGGGAGCTGTTTTTT
>TRBV9|NA|TRBJ2-7|NA
CASSPQIQGEQYF
TGTGCCAGCAGCCCCCAAATACAGGGCGAGCAGTACTTC
>TRBV11-2|NA|TRBJ1-1|NA
CASSLGGGSEAFF
TGTGCCAGCAGCTTAGGGGGTGGATCTGAAGCTTTCTTT
>TRBV6-6|NA|TRBJ1-2|TRBD1
CASRTQTGNYGYTF
TGTGCCAGCAGAACCCAGACAGGGAACTATGGCTACACCTTC
>TRBV5-1|NA|TRBJ2-4|TRBD2
CASSRTSGENIQYF
TGCGCCAGCAGCCGGACTAGCGGGGAAAACATTCAGTACTTC
>TRBV5-8|NA|TRBJ2-5|TRBD2
CASSLTGTSGQETQYF
TGTGCCAGCAGCTTAACGGGTACTAGCGGCCAAGAGACCCAGTACTTC
>TRBV19|NA|TRBJ1-6|NA
CASPNGTYNSPLHF
TGTGCCAGCCCGAACGGGACATATAATTCACCCCTCCACTTT
>TRBV7-2|NA|TRBJ2-7|TRBD2
CASSLTGGALPYEQYF
TGTGCCAGCAGCTTAACCGGGGGGGCCTTGCCCTACGAGCAGTACTTC
>TRBV19|NA|TRBJ2-1|NA
CASSHYGQFF
TGTGCCAGTAGTCACTATGGGCAGTTCTTC
>TRBV19|NA|TRBJ2-7|NA
CASSSRDSYEQYF
TGTGCCAGTAGCAGCAGAGACTCCTACGAGCAGTACTTC
>TRBV10-3|once|TRBJ2-5|TRBD1
CAISDKAGGQETQYF
TGTGCCATCAGTGATAAAGCAGGGGGCCAAGAGACCCAGTACTTC
>TRBV19|NA|TRBJ1-1|NA
CASSIDTGTTNTEAFF
TGTGCCAGTAGTATAGATACCGGGACGACGAACACTGAAGCTTTCTTT
>TRBV6-5|NA|TRBJ2-2|NA
CASSYEATGELFF
TGTGCCAGCAGTTACGAAGCTACCGGGGAGCTGTTTTTT
>TRBV7-2|NA|TRBJ1-2|TRBD1
CASSLGGTETGYGYTF
TGTGCCAGCAGCTTAGGGGGGACAGAAACGGGCTATGGCTACACCTTC